A single sample is the source of the 23 T cell receptor beta chains below, sequenced in a study of T cells in Graves' hyperthyroidism and ophthalmopathy. TCR beta CDR3 regions were amplified from RNA transcripts. An initial round of RT-PCR targeting the TCR CDR3 relied on the HTBI primer set. Each CDR3 protein is one row after TCRdb ran MiXCR on the multiplex PCR reads. The top ten clones hold about 7% of a sample with about 640,000 distinct CDR3 sequences, over 40% of them seen once. The sample consisted of peripheral blood or thyroid tissue (not recorded which). The receptors here all came from an adult man with Graves' disease, either hyperthyroidism or ophthalmopathy (not recorded which).

The chain uses TRBV7-9 and TRBJ1-2; D is ambiguous. V lost 6 bases to trimming and J lost 12 bases, with 11 bases between them. Germline CDR1 is SEHNR and CDR2 is FQNEAQ (reference sequence). CDR3 length: 10 residues. CDR3 DNA: TGTGCCAGCAGACTAGCGGGCGACACCTTC. Amino acids: CASRLAGDTF.

This rearrangement joins TRBV7-3 to TRBJ2-5; weak D call: TRBD2 (5 bases). The CDR3 loop spans 16 amino acids. Trimming pared 9 bases from V and 2 bases from J, leaving 22 bases between. CDR1 and CDR2 (germline): SGHTA, FQGTGA. CDR3 protein: CASSPGPGMTQETQYF. The CDR3, as DNA: TGTGCCAGTAGTCCCGGACCGGGGATGACACAAGAGACCCAGTACTTC.

The rearrangement uses TRBV12-3 or TRBV12-4 and TRBJ1-1; possibly TRBD1 for D (5 bases). Between the trimmed V and J ends, which lost 7 bases and 1 base, there was a span of 13 bases. This CDR3 spans 14 amino acids. CDR3 sequence (DNA): TGTGCCAGCATCGATAATACAGGGAACACTGAAGCTTTCTTT. Its translation is CASIDNTGNTEAFF.

A word on this clonotype: A read error may be the cause here, since a much bigger clone is one base away. The CDR3 loop reads CASSLGGSGGSPLHF. The CDR3 DNA reads TGTGCCAGCAGCTTAGGAGGGAGCGGCGGTTCACCCCTCCACTTT. The chain has TRBV7-9 and TRBJ1-6; D gene unclear. With 1 base removed from V and 9 bases from J, the gap between germline ends came to 13 bases. Germline assignment: CDR1 SEHNR and CDR2 FQNEAQ (reference sequence). This CDR3 is 15 amino acids long.

This clonotype was observed many times. The CDR3 spells CASSFSGSNQPQHF. The CDR3 DNA sequence: TGTGCCAGCAGTTTTTCAGGGAGCAATCAGCCCCAGCATTTT. The rearrangement uses TRBV12-3 or TRBV12-4 and TRBJ1-5; a possible D gene is TRBD1 (5 bases). V was shortened by 3 bases and J by 1 base, with 7 bases between the two germline ends. This CDR3 has 14 residues.

This clonotype was counted a few times. The chain combines TRBV6-1 with TRBJ1-5; D gene uncertain. The CDR3 consists of 15 residues. Germline assignment: CDR1 MNHNS and CDR2 SASEGT. V was clipped by 3 bases and J by 2 bases, with 11 bases between them. The chain's CDR3 is CASSDGLWGNQPQHF. CDR3 sequence (DNA): TGTGCCAGCAGTGACGGTCTTTGGGGCAATCAGCCCCAGCATTTT.

Comment on this clonotype: Since a much larger clone is just one base distant, this may be a read error. V gene TRBV29-1 combines with J gene TRBJ2-7; perhaps D is TRBD1 or TRBD2 (5 bases each). The germline gives CDR1 SQVTM, CDR2 ANQGSEA. The ends were cut back, 1 base at V and 0 bases at J, with 10 bases in the middle. This CDR3 spans 14 amino acids. DNA of the CDR3: TGCAGCGTTGAAGGGGGGAGCAACTCCTACGAGCAGTACTTC. This translates into CSVEGGSNSYEQYF.

Concerning this clonotype: Because the CDR3 is missing its conserved closing phenylalanine or tryptophan, this is likely a read error. The chain is built from TRBV20-1 and TRBJ1-1; a weak D match, TRBD1 (6 bases). Germline lookup yields CDR1 DFQATT and CDR2 SNEGSKA (reference sequence). V was cut by 6 bases and J by 3 bases, with 14 bases left in between. This CDR3 spans 13 amino acids. The CDR3: CSASGGGDTEAFC. The CDR3, as DNA: TGCAGTGCGAGCGGGGGCGGGGACACTGAAGCTTTCTGT.

This clonotype was seen many times. The rearrangement joins TRBV10-3 to TRBJ1-1, with unresolved D. V was pared by 0 bases and J by 3 bases, with 11 bases between. The CDR3 covers 15 residues. Germline V gives CDR1 ENHRY, CDR2 SYGVKD. CDR3 coding DNA: TGTGCCATCAGTGAGTCTTATGCTAAGGACACTGAAGCTTTCTTT. Encoded protein: CAISESYAKDTEAFF.

The V gene is TRBV6-6, the J gene TRBJ2-3; D call uncertain. Germline values: CDR1 MNHNY, CDR2 SVGAGI (reference sequence). The length of the CDR3 is 13 residues. Trimming cost V 5 bases and J 6 bases, with 12 bases left between them. CDR3 loop: CASSESRWDTQYF. The DNA of the CDR3 is TGTGCCAGCAGTGAGAGTAGGTGGGATACGCAGTATTTT.

This clonotype has more than one count but fewer than ten. V is TRBV7-8 and J is TRBJ2-7; weak D call: TRBD1 (5 bases). V was pared by 5 bases and J by 2 bases, with 13 bases between. The germline gives CDR1 SGHVS, CDR2 FQNEAQ. The CDR3 totals 14 residues. Here the CDR3 DNA reads TGTGCCAGCAGCCAAACGGACACTACCTACGAGCAGTACTTC. Amino acid sequence: CASSQTDTTYEQYF.

This chain joins TRBV13 and TRBJ1-5; 9 positions match TRBD1. V shed 0 bases, J shed 6 bases, and the junction held 3 bases outside the gene matches. This CDR3 spans 15 amino acids. The germline V gene encodes CDR1 PRHDT and CDR2 FYEKMQ (reference sequence). The CDR3, as DNA: TGTGCCAGCAGCTTAGGCGTGGGACAGGGTCAGCCCCAGCATTTT. As protein: CASSLGVGQGQPQHF.

This chain connects TRBV7-9 to TRBJ2-7; D is possibly TRBD1 (5 bases). Between the trimmed V and J ends, which lost 1 base and 5 bases, there was a span of 9 bases. This CDR3 spans 13 amino acids. The germline V gene has CDR1 SEHNR and CDR2 FQNEAQ (reference sequence). The CDR3 loop reads CASSLGVRDEQYF. Written as DNA, the CDR3 is TGTGCCAGCAGCTTAGGGGTCAGGGACGAGCAGTACTTC.

The V gene is TRBV7-2, the J gene TRBJ1-3; TRBD1 might be the D (5 bases). Trimming took 0 bases from V and 6 from J, leaving 12 bases between them. CDR1 is SGHTA and CDR2 is FQGNSA in the germline V gene. The CDR3 length is 15 residues. CDR3 in amino acids: CASSLATGRLNTIYF. The CDR3 DNA is TGTGCCAGCAGCTTAGCCACAGGACGGTTAAACACCATATATTTT.

To note about this clonotype: Being one base from a much bigger clone, this may be a read error. The rearrangement joins TRBV11-1 to TRBJ1-2, with 10 bases aligning to TRBD1. The CDR3 sequence is 15 residues long. From germline, CDR1 is SGHAT and CDR2 FQDESV (reference sequence). In DNA form, the CDR3 reads TGTGCCACCAGCGTAGACAGGGGGCCGCACTATGGCCACACCTTC. Translation gives CATSVDRGPHYGHTF.

In this sample, this clonotype turned up a few times. This chain joins TRBV7-8 and TRBJ1-6; possibly TRBD1 for D (5 bases). Germline loops: CDR1 SGHVS, CDR2 FQNEAQ. The V end lost 6 bases, the J end lost 4 bases, and 10 bases lay between the germline ends. The CDR3 has 14 amino acids. The CDR3 sequence: CASSLTAYNSPLHF. In DNA, the CDR3 is TGTGCCAGCAGTTTGACAGCTTATAATTCACCCCTCCACTTT.

This clonotype was recorded many times. This chain joins TRBV7-9 and TRBJ2-7, with TRBD1 as a possible D gene (6 bases). The CDR3 totals 15 residues. V was clipped by 3 bases and J by 5 bases, with 17 bases between them. The germline V gene has CDR1 SEHNR and CDR2 FQNEAQ (reference sequence). The chain's CDR3 is CASSFSSRQAHEQYF. In DNA form, the CDR3 reads TGTGCCAGCAGCTTTTCCTCTAGACAGGCCCACGAGCAGTACTTC. Supplemented by reference TRBV7-9 and TRBJ2-7, the full variable domain reads DTGVSQNPRHKITKRGQNVTFRCDPISEHNRLYWYRQTLGQGPEFLTYFQNEAQLEKSRLLSDRFSAERPKGSFSTLEIQRTEQGDSAMYLCASSFSSRQAHEQYFGPGTRLTVT.

This chain joins TRBV20-1 and TRBJ1-5; 10 bases map to TRBD1. The V segment lost 6 bases and the J segment 6 bases; nucleotides outside the gene matches: 11. CDR3 length: 15 amino acids. Germline assignment: CDR1 DFQATT and CDR2 SNEGSKA (reference sequence). In DNA, the CDR3 is TGCAGTGCAGGAAGGGTCGGGACAGGGGCTCAGCCCCAGCATTTT. Its translation: CSAGRVGTGAQPQHF.

This clonotype was seen only a few times. V and J are TRBV6-6 and TRBJ2-7; no clear D gene. The CDR3 runs to 11 residues. Germline V gene lookup returns CDR1 MNHNY and CDR2 SVGAGI (reference sequence). V lost 6 bases and J lost 3, with 6 bases in between. The CDR3 sequence: CASRHIYEQYF. CDR3 DNA sequence: TGTGCCAGCAGGCACATCTACGAGCAGTACTTC.

This clonotype was counted many times. This rearrangement joins TRBV11-2 to TRBJ1-2; D is undetermined. V lost 1 base and J 1 base, leaving 7 bases between the germline ends. The germline V gene has CDR1 SGHAT and CDR2 FQNNGV. The CDR3 has 14 residues. CDR3 loop: CASSLAVDNYGYTF. CDR3 nucleotides: TGTGCCAGCAGCTTAGCGGTCGATAACTATGGCTACACCTTC.

The chain has TRBV20-1 and TRBJ2-7; 7 bases agree with TRBD1. The ends lost 5 bases at V and 3 bases at J; junction bases unmatched: 16. The V gene's germline CDR1 is DFQATT and CDR2 SNEGSKA (reference sequence). The CDR3 is 16 residues long. The chain's CDR3 is CSAGDGTGVAVYEQYF. The DNA for the CDR3 is TGCAGTGCTGGGGACGGAACAGGGGTCGCCGTCTACGAGCAGTACTTC.

This clonotype was observed many times. The V gene is TRBV29-1, the J gene TRBJ1-2; the match to TRBD1 covers 7 bases. The ends lost 3 bases at V and 0 bases at J; junction bases unmatched: 7. From germline, CDR1 is SQVTM and CDR2 ANQGSEA. The CDR3 loop spans 15 amino acids. CDR3: CSVEPDRIANYGYTF. The CDR3 DNA follows: TGCAGCGTTGAGCCGGACAGGATAGCTAACTATGGCTACACCTTC.

This chain links TRBV7-3 with TRBJ2-7; tentatively, D is TRBD1 (5 bases). This CDR3 comprises 17 residues. Germline V gene sequence: CDR1 SGHTA, CDR2 FQGTGA. V lost 6 bases and J lost 2, with 23 bases in between. The chain's CDR3 is CASSFGPGQGRTYEQYF. The CDR3 DNA follows: TGTGCCAGCAGTTTTGGCCCCGGCCAGGGAAGAACCTACGAGCAGTACTTC.